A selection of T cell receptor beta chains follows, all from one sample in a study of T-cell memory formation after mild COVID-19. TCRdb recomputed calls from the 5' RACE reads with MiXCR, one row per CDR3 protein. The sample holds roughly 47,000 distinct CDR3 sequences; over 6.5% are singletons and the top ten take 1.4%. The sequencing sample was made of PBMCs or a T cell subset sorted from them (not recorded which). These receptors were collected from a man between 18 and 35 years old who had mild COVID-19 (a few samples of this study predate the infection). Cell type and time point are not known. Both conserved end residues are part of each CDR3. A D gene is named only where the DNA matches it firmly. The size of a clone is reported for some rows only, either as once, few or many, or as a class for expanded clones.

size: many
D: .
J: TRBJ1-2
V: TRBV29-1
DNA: TGCAGCGCAATGGACGACCCCTATGGCTACACCTTC
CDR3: CSAMDDPYGYTF

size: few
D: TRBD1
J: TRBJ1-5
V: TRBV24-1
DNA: TGTGCCACCAGTGATTCTTACAGGGGTGGCAATCAGCCCCAGCATTTT
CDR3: CATSDSYRGGNQPQHF

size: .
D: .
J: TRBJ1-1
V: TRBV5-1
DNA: TGCGCCAGCAGCTTGGAAGAGTGGGCTGAAGCTTTCTTT
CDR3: CASSLEEWAEAFF

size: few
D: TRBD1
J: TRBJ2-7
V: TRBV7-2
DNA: TGTGCCAGCAGTTCAAGGGACAGAACCTTCTACGAGCAGTACTTC
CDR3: CASSSRDRTFYEQYF

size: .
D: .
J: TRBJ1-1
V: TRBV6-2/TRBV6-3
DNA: TGTGCCAGCACCATACGAGGCGGCGTTGGGACTGAAGCTTTCTTT
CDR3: CASTIRGGVGTEAFF

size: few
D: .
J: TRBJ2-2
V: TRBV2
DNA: TGTGCCAGCAGCCTGACACCCACCGGGGAGCTGTTTTTT
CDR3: CASSLTPTGELFF

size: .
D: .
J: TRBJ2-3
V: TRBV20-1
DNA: TGCAGTGCTAGAGATTGGAAAAGCACAGATACGCAGTATTTT
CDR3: CSARDWKSTDTQYF

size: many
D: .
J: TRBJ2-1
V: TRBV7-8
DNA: TGTGCCAGCAGCTCCATGAACAGCAATGAGCAGTTCTTC
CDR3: CASSSMNSNEQFF

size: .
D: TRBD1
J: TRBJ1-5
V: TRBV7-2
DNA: TGTGCCAGCAGCTTGAACAGGGGGGAGCAGCCCCAGCATTTT
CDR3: CASSLNRGEQPQHF

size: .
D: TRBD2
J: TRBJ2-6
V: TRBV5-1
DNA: TGCGCCAGCAGGTTAGCGGGGGGGCCCCCTGGGGCCAACGTCCTGACTTTC
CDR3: CASRLAGGPPGANVLTF

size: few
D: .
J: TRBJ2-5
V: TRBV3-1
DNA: TGTGCCAGCAGCCAAGATCCACGGGAAGAGACCCAGTACTTC
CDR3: CASSQDPREETQYF

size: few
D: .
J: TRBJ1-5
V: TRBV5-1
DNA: TGCGCCAGCAGCCCCCTCCCGACAGGTACTTATCAGCCCCAGCATTTT
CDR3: CASSPLPTGTYQPQHF

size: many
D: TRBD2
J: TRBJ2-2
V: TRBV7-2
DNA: TGTGCCAGCAGCTTCGGACTAGGGGAGGCCGGGGAGCTGTTTTTT
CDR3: CASSFGLGEAGELFF

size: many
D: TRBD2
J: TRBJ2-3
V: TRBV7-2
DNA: TGTGCCAGCAGCTTAGCGGTGCTAGCGGGGGTCACAGATACGCAGTATTTT
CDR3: CASSLAVLAGVTDTQYF

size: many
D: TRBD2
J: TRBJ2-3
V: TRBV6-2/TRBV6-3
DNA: TGTGCCAGCATCCTCGGGGGGGCCGTAGATACGCAGTATTTT
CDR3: CASILGGAVDTQYF

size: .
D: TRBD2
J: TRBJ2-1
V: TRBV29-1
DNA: TGCAGCGTTGAAGCTTCTAGCGGGAGCTCCTACAATGAGCAGTTCTTC
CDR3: CSVEASSGSSYNEQFF

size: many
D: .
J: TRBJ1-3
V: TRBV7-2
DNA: TGTGCCAGCAGCCTCGGGCCGCAGGAGTCCTCTGGAAACACCATATATTTT
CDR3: CASSLGPQESSGNTIYF

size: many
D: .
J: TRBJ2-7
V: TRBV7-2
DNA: TGTGCCAGCAGCTCCTTTCCCTACGAGCAGTACTTC
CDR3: CASSSFPYEQYF

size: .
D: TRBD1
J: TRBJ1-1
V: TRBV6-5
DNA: TGTGCCAGCTCAGGACAGGGGGCAGGTGACACTGAAGCTTTCTTT
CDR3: CASSGQGAGDTEAFF

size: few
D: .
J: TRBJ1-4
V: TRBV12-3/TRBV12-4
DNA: TGTGCCAGCAGGGGCGCAGGGAGCCTGGGAAAACTGTTTTTT
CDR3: CASRGAGSLGKLFF

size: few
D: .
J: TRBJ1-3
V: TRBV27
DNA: TGTGCCAGCAGGTCCAGTGGAAACACCATATATTTT
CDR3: CASRSSGNTIYF

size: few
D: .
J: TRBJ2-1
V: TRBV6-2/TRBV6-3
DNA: TGTGCCAGCAGTTACTCACGACAGCTCGCCAATGAGCAGTTCTTC
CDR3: CASSYSRQLANEQFF

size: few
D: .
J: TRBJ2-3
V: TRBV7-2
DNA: TGTGCCAGCAGCTTGGTGGTCACAGATACGCAGTATTTT
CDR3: CASSLVVTDTQYF

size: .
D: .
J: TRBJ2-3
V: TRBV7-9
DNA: TGTGCCAGCAGCTGGGCAGGAAGCACAGATACGCAGTATTTT
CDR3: CASSWAGSTDTQYF

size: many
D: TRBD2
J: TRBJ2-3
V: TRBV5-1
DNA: TGCGCCAGCAGCTTCCTAGCGGGGCACGCTAGCACAGATACGCAGTATTTT
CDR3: CASSFLAGHASTDTQYF

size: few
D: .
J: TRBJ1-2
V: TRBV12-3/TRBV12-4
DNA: TGTGCCAGCAGTTTGACGGTGGGGTATGGCTACACCTTC
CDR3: CASSLTVGYGYTF

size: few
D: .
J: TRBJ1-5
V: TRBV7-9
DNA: TGTGCCAGCAGCTTAGCTTCAGGATATCAGCCCCAGCATTTT
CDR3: CASSLASGYQPQHF

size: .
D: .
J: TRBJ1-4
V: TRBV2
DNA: TGTGCCAGCAGTCAGGGGACTAAAAAACTGTTTTTT
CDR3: CASSQGTKKLFF

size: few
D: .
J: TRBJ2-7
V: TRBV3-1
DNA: TGTGCCAGCAGCCAAAGAGGGGGGCCCTACGAGCAGTACTTC
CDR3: CASSQRGGPYEQYF

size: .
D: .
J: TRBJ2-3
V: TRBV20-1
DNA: TGCAGTGCTAGAGATCTCCTGAGATCTAGCACAGATACGCAGTATTTT
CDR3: CSARDLLRSSTDTQYF

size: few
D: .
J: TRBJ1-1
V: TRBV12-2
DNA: TGTGCAAGTCGCTTCCCTTTCTTT
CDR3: CASRFPFF

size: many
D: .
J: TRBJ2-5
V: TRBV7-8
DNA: TGTGCCAGCAGCTTATCCGAGACCCAGTACTTC
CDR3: CASSLSETQYF

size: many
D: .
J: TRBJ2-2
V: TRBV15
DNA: TGTGCCACCAGCAGTCAGAACACCGGGGAGCTGTTTTTT
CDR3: CATSSQNTGELFF

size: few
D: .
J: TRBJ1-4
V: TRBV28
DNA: TGTGCCAGCCGAAGTTTGGGGGGGGAGATGGATGAAAAACTGTTTTTT
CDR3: CASRSLGGEMDEKLFF

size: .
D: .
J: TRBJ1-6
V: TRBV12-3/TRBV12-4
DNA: TGTGCCAGCACACCGGGGGCCCGGAATTCACCCCTCCACTTT
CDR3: CASTPGARNSPLHF

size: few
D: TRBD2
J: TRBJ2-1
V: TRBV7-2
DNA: TGTGCCAGCAGCTTTAGCGGGGCCGGCTACAATGAGCAGTTCTTC
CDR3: CASSFSGAGYNEQFF

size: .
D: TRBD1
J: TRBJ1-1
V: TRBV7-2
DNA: TGTGCCAGCGGATCACAGGGGAGGAACACTGAAGCTTTCTTT
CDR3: CASGSQGRNTEAFF

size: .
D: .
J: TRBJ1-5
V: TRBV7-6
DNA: TGTGCCAGCAGCTTAGGGGGCCCCTTGGGGCAGCCCCAGCATTTT
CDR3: CASSLGGPLGQPQHF

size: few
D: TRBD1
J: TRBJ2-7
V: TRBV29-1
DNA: TGCAGCGTAGCCCGGGACAGGGATGGCGAGCAGTACTTC
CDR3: CSVARDRDGEQYF

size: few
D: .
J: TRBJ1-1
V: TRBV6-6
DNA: TGTGCCAGCAGTTATGTGCCTGACACTGAAGCTTTCTTT
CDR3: CASSYVPDTEAFF